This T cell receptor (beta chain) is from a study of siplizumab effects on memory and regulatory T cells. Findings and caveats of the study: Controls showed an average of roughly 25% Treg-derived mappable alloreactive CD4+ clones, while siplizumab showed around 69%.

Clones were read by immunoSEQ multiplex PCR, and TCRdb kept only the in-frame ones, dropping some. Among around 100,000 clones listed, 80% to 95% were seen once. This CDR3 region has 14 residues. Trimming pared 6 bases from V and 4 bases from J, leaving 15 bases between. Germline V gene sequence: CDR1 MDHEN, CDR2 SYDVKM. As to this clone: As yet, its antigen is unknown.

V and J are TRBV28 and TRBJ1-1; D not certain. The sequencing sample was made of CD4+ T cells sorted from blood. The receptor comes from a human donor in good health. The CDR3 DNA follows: TGTGCCAGCAGCCCGCCGGGCGGAGGCACTGAAGCTTTCTTT. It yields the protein CASSPPGGGTEAFF.